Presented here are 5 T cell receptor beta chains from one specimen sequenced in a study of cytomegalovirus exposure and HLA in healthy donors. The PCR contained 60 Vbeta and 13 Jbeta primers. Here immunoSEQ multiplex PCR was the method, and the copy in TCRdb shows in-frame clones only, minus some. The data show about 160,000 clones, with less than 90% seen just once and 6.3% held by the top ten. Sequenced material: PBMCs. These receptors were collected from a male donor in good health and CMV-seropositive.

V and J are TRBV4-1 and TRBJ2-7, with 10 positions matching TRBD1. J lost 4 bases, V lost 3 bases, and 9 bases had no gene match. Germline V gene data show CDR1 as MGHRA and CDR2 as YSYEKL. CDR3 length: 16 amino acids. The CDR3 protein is CASSQQTGGQRYEQYF. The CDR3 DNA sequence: TGCGCCAGCAGCCAGCAGACAGGGGGCCAACGATACGAGCAGTACTTC.

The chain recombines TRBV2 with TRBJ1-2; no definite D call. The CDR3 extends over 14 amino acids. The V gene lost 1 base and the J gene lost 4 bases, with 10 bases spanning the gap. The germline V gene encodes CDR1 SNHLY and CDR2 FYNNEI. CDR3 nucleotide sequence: TGTGCCAGCAGTGAAGGCTCCCGAGGCTATGGCTACACCTTC. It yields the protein CASSEGSRGYGYTF.

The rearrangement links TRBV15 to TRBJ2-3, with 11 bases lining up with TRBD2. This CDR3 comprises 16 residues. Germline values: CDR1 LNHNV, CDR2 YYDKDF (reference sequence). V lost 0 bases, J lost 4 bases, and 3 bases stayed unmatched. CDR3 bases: TGTGCCACCAGCAGAGATAGACTAGCGGGATCAGATACGCAGTATTTT. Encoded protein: CATSRDRLAGSDTQYF.

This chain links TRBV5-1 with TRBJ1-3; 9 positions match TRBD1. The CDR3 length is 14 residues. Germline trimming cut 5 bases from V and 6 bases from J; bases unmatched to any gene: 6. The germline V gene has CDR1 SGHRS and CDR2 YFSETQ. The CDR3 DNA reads TGCGCCAGCAGTTCGGGACAGGGTGAAAACACCATATATTTT. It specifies CASSSGQGENTIYF.

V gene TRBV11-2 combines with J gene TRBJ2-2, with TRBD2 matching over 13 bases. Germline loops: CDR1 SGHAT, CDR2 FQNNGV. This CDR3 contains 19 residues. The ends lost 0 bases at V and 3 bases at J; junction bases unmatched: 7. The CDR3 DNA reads TGTGCCAGCAGCTTAGAGGGACTAGCGGGACAGTGGGACACCGGGGAGCTGTTTTTT. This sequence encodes CASSLEGLAGQWDTGELFF.